This T cell receptor beta chain stems from a study of shared clonotypes between healthy human individuals. Each donor was a Caucasian adult residing in Nashville, Tennessee. On this clone itself: As yet, its antigen is unknown.

CDR3 length: 16 residues. V gave up 0 bases and J gave up 2 bases, with 15 bases separating them. Findings and caveats of the study: Clonotype sharing among the donors was expected to vary with sequencing depth.

The team ran DNA from unsorted PBMCs on ten immunoSEQ deep assay plates for sequencing. Authors' data handling: Junction-only sequences produced by ImmunoSEQ had no quality scores, so filtering differed. The protocol was immunoSEQ multiplex PCR, while the TCRdb copy is restricted to in-frame clones and leaves out a portion. Clonal size and the V and J genes are those of that table, whereas D and trimming came from the DNA. The data contain fewer than 600,000 clones, roughly four fifths of them singletons. Sequenced input: PBMCs. The rearrangement links TRBV5-3 to TRBJ2-7, with D tentatively TRBD2 (5 bases). Being an ORF, TRBV5-3 has a function that is uncertain. This sequence was found in a woman aged 35 to 49 in good health. Some clones in this sample may be carry-over from other donors' samples. The CDR3 reads CARSLVADSYAYEQYF. CDR3 in DNA: TGTGCCAGAAGCTTGGTGGCGGACTCATATGCCTACGAGCAGTACTTC.